The following is a T cell receptor (beta chain) sequence with its context. Its antigen is currently unknown. CDR1 is SGHAT, CDR2 FQNNGV, per germline. The CDR3 length is 13 residues. J gave up 5 bases and V 5 bases, and 1 base lay outside the gene matches. Extracted RNA was reverse transcribed, and the resulting cDNA served as sequencing template. The data were produced by immunoSEQ multiplex PCR, yet TCRdb's version contains in-frame clones alone and is incomplete. The repertoire has about 180,000 clones, about 70% of them found once; the top ten carry about 10%. This specimen belongs to a study of CD8+ T cells in alopecia areata. Study-level background: Treatment of the treated patients consisted of oral tofacitinib, 5 to 10 mg twice daily. Broader study findings: The study found TCR sharing across patients less clear than in mice, possibly for HLA reasons.

Individuals with alopecia areata gave both lesional scalp punch biopsies and peripheral blood for collection. The sequenced sample was CD8+ T cells sorted from blood, obtained at week 0. V gene TRBV11-2 combines with J gene TRBJ1-1, with 11 bases that match TRBD1. The origin of this receptor is a human donor with alopecia areata. CDR3 protein: CASSGQGATEAFF. CDR3 DNA: TGTGCCAGCAGCGGACAGGGGGCTACTGAAGCTTTCTTT.